This record concerns one T cell receptor beta chain sequence. Its antigen is unknown. V lost 3 bases, J lost 12 bases, and 8 bases stayed unmatched. CDR1 and CDR2 from the germline V gene are KGHDR and SFDVKD. This CDR3 contains 15 residues. This sample is drawn from a study of CD8+CD57+ T cells in acquired aplastic anemia. Using genomic DNA as the template, TCR beta VDJ and CDR3 profiling was carried out. TCRdb re-called the reads with MiXCR, one entry per CDR3 protein. The table lists about 48,000 distinct CDR3 sequences, over 60% of them singletons. Study results and limitations: No significant patient-versus-control difference appeared in CD8+ Simpson's diversity.

The TCR was taken from a human donor in good health, serving as a control. The sequencing sample was made of sorted CD4+, CD8+, or CD8+CD57+ T cells (not recorded which) from PBMCs. This sequence joins TRBV24-1 and TRBJ2-3, with TRBD2 matching over 13 bases. As DNA, the CDR3 is TGTGCCACCAGTGATCCTGATGGACTAGCGGGAGCACAGTATTTT. Translation: CATSDPDGLAGAQYF.